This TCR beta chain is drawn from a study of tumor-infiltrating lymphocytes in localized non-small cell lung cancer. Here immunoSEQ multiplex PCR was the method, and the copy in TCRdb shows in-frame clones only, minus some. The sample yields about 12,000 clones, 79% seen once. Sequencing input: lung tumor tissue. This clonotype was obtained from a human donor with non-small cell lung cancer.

This chain's CDR3 is CASRAGSSGANVLTF. The DNA of the CDR3 is TGTGCCAGTAGGGCGGGGAGCTCTGGGGCCAACGTCCTGACTTTC. The chain links TRBV19 to TRBJ2-6; D is possibly TRBD2 (6 bases). Germline-derived CDR1 and CDR2 are LNHDA and SQIVND (reference sequence). The V end lost 6 bases, the J end lost 0 bases, and 9 bases lay between the germline ends. This CDR3 is 15 amino acids long.